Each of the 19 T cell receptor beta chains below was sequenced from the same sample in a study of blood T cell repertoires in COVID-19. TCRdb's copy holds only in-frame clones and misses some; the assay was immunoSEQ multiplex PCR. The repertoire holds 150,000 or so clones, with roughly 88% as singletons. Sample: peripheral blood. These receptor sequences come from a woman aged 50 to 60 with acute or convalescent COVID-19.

CDR3 in DNA: TGTGCCAGCAGCCCAGGGTTCGAGCAGTACTTC. Translating gives CASSPGFEQYF. V is TRBV7-6 and J is TRBJ2-7; possibly TRBD1 for D (5 bases). Per germline, CDR1 SGHVS and CDR2 FNYEAQ. The CDR3 loop spans 11 amino acids. V lost 5 bases and J 6 bases, leaving 8 bases between the germline ends.

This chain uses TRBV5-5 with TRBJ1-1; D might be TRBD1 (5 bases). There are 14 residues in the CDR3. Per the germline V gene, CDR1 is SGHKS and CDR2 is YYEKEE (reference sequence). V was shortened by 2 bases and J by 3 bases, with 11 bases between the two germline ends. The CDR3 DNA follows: TGTGCCAGCAGCTTATTTGACAGTTACACTGAAGCTTTCTTT. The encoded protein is CASSLFDSYTEAFF.

The CDR3 here is CASSKEQGYNEQFF. CDR3 nucleotides: TGTGCCAGCAGCAAAGAACAGGGGTACAATGAGCAGTTCTTC. The rearrangement joins TRBV7-9 to TRBJ2-1, with 7 bases matching TRBD1. This CDR3 region has 14 residues. Germline V gives CDR1 SEHNR, CDR2 FQNEAQ (reference sequence). V gave up 5 bases and J gave up 4 bases; unmatched junction bases: 5.

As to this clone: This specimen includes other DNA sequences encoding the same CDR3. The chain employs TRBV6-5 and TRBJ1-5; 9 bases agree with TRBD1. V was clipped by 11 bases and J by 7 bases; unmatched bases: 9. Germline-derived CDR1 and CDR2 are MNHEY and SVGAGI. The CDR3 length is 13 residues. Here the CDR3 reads CASSSDRGQPQHF. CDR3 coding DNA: TGTGCCTCCTCATCGGACAGGGGCCAGCCCCAGCATTTT.

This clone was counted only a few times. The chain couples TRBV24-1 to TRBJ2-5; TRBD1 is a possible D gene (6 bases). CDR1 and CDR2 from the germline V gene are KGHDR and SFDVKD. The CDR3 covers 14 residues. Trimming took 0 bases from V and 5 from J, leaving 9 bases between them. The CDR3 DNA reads TGTGCCACCAGTGATTTGAGGGGGAACGAGACCCAGTACTTC. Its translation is CATSDLRGNETQYF.

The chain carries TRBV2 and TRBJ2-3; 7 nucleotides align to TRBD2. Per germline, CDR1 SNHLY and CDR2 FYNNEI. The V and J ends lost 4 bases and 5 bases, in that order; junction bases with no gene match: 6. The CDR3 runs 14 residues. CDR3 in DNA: TGTGCCAGCAGTGGGGTGCGGGAGTTAGATACGCAGTATTTT. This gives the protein CASSGVRELDTQYF.

CDR3 amino acids: CATSIYNEQFF. In nucleotides, the CDR3 is TGTGCCACCAGTATATACAATGAGCAGTTCTTC. J is TRBJ2-1 and V is TRBV24-1; no clear D. Trimming cost V 6 bases and J 4 bases, with 3 bases left between them. Germline V lookup: CDR1 KGHDR, CDR2 SFDVKD. This CDR3 has 11 residues.

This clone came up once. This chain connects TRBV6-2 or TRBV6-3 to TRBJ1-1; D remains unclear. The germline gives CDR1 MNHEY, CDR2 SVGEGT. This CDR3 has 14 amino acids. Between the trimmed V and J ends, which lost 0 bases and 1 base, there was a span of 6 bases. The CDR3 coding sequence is TGTGCCAGCAGTTACTCGAGTAGGAACACTGAAGCTTTCTTT. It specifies CASSYSSRNTEAFF.

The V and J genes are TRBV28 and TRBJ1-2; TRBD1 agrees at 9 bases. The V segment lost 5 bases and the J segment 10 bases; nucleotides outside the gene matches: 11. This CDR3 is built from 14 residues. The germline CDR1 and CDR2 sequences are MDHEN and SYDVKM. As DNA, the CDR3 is TGTGCCAGCAGTCCGACCCGACAGGGGGGAATCTACACCTTC. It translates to CASSPTRQGGIYTF.

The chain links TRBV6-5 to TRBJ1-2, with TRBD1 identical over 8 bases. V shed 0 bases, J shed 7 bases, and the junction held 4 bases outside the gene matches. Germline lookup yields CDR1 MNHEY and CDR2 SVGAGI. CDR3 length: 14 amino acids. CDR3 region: CASSYSNQGAGYTF. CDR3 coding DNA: TGTGCCAGCAGTTACTCGAACCAGGGGGCTGGCTACACCTTC.

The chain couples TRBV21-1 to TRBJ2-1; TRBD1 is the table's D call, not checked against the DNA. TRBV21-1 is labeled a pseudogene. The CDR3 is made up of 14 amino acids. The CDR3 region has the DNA TGTGCCAGCAGTATGGGACAGGGGGCCGATGAGCAGTTCTTC. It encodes CASSMGQGADEQFF.

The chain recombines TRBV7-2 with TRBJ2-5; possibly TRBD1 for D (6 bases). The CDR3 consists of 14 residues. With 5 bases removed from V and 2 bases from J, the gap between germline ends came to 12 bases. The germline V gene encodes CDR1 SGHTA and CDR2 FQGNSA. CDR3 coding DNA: TGTGCCAGCAGCCCGCAGGGGACACAAGAGACCCAGTACTTC. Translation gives CASSPQGTQETQYF.

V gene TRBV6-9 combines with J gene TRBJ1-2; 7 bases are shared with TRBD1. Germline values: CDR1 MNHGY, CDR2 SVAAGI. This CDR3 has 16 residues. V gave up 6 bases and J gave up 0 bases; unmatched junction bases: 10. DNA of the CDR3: TGTGCCAGCAGCAAAAATGGGACAGAAACTAACTATGGCTACACCTTC. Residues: CASSKNGTETNYGYTF.

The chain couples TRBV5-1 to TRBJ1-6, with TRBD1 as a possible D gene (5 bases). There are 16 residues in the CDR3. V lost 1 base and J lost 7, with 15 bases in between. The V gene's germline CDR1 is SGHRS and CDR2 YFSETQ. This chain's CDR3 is CASSLIQGGENSPLHF. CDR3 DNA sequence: TGCGCCAGCAGCTTGATTCAGGGAGGAGAAAATTCACCCCTCCACTTT.

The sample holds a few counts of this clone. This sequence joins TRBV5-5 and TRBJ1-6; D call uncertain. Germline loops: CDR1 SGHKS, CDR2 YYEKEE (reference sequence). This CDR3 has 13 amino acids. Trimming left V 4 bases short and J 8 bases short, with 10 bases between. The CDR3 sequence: CASSPTIYSPLHF. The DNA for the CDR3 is TGTGCCAGCAGCCCGACTATTTATTCACCCCTCCACTTT.

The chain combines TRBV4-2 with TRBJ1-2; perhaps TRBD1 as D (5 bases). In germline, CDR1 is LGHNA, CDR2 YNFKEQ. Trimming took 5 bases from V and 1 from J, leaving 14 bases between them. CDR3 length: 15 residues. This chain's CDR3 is CASSTRRGDNYGYTF. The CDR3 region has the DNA TGTGCCAGCAGCACCCGGCGGGGGGATAACTATGGCTACACCTTC.

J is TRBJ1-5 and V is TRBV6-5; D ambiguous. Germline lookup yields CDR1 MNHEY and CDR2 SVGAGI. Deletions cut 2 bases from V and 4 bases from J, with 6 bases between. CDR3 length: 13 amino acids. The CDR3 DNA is TGTGCCAGCAGTTACGCGGGAAATCAGCCCCAGCATTTT. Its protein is CASSYAGNQPQHF.

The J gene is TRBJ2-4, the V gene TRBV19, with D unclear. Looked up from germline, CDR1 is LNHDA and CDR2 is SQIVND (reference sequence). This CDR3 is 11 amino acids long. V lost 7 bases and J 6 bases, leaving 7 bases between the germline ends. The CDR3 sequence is CASNTRNIQYF. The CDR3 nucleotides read TGTGCCAGTAATACTCGAAACATTCAGTACTTC.

The CDR3 region has the DNA TGTGCCAGCAGCCAAAGTCGGGGGGGCAATGAGCAGTTCTTC. Protein product: CASSQSRGGNEQFF. The J gene is TRBJ2-1, the V gene TRBV16, with 8 positions matching TRBD2. Germline values: CDR1 KGHSY, CDR2 FQNENV. CDR3 length equals 14 residues. V dropped 2 bases and J dropped 6; count of bases not matched to a gene: 3.